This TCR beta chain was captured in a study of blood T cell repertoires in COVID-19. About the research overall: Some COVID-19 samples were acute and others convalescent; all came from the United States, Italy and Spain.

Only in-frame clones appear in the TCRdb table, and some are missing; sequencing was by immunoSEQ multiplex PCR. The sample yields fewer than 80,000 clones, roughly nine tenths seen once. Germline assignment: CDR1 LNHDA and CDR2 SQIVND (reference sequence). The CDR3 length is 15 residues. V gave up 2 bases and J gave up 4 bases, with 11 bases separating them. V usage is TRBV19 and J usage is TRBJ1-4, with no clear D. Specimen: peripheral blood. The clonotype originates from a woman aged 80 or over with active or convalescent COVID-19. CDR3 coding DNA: TGTGCCAGTAGTATATCGGGGTCCGGTAATGAAAAACTGTTTTTT. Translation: CASSISGSGNEKLFF.